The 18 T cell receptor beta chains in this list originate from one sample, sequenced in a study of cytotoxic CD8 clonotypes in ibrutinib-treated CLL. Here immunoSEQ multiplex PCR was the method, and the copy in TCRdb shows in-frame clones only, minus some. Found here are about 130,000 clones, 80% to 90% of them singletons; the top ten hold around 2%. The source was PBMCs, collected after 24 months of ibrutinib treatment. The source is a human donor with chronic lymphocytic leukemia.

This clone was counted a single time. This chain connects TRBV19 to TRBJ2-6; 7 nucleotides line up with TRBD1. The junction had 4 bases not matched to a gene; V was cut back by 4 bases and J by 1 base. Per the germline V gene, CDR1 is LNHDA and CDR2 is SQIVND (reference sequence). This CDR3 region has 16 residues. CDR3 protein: CASSTPQGSGANVLTF. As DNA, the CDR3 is TGTGCCAGTAGTACACCACAGGGGTCTGGGGCCAACGTCCTGACTTTC.

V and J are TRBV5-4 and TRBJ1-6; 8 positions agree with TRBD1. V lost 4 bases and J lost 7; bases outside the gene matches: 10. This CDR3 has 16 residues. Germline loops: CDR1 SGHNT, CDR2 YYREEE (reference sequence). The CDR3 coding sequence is TGTGCCAGCAGCCTTGGGGGGCAGGGGGCCAATTCACCCCTCCACTTT. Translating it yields CASSLGGQGANSPLHF.

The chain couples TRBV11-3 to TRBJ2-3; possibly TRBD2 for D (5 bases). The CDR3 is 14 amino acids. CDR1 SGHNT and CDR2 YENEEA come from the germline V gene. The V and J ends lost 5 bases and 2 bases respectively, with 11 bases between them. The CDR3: CASSPAGVTDTQYF. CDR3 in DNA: TGTGCCAGCAGCCCTGCCGGGGTCACAGATACGCAGTATTTT.

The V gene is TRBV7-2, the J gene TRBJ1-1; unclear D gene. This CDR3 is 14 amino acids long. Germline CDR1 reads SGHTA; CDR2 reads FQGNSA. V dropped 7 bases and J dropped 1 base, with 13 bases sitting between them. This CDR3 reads CASTLRAGNTEAFF. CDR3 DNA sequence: TGTGCCAGCACCCTACGGGCAGGGAACACTGAAGCTTTCTTT.

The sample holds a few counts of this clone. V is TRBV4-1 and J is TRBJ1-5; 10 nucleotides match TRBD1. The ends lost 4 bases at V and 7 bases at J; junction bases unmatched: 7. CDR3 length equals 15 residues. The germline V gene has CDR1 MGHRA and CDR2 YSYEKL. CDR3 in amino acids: CASSPEGTGDQPQHF. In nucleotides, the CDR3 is TGCGCCAGCAGCCCAGAGGGGACAGGGGACCAGCCCCAGCATTTT.

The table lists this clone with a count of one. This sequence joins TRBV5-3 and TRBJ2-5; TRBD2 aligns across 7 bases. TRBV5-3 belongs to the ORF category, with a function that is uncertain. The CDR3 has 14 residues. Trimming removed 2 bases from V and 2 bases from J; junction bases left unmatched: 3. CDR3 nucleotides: TGTGCCAGAAGCTTACGAGCGGGGCAAGAGACCCAGTACTTC. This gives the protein CARSLRAGQETQYF.

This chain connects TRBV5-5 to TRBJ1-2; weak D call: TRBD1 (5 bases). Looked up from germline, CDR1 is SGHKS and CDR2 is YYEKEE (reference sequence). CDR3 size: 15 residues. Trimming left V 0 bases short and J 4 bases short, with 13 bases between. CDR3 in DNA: TGTGCCAGCAGCTTGGGTCTTGGGGCGCTCTATGGCTACACCTTC. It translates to CASSLGLGALYGYTF.

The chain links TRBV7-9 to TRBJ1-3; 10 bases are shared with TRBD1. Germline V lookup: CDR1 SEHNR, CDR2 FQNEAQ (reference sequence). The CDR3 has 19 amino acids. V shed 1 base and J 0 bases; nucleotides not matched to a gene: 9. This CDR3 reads CASSLGGTGAISSGNTIYF. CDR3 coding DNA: TGTGCCAGCAGCTTAGGGGGGACAGGGGCGATAAGCTCTGGAAACACCATATATTTT. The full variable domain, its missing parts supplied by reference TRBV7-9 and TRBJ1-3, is DTGVSQNPRHKITKRGQNVTFRCDPISEHNRLYWYRQTLGQGPEFLTYFQNEAQLEKSRLLSDRFSAERPKGSFSTLEIQRTEQGDSAMYLCASSLGGTGAISSGNTIYFGEGSWLTVV.

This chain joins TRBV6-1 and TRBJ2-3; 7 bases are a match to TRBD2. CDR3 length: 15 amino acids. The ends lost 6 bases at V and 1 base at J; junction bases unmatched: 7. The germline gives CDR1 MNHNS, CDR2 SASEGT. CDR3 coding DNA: TGTGCCAGCAGGTCAGGAGGACTAGGCACAGATACGCAGTATTTT. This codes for CASRSGGLGTDTQYF.

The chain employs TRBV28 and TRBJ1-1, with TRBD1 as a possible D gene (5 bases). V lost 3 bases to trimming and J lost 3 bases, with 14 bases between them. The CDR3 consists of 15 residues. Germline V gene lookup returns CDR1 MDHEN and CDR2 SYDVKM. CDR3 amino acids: CASSLGWSRDTEAFF. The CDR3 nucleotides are TGTGCCAGCAGTTTGGGCTGGAGCAGGGACACTGAAGCTTTCTTT.

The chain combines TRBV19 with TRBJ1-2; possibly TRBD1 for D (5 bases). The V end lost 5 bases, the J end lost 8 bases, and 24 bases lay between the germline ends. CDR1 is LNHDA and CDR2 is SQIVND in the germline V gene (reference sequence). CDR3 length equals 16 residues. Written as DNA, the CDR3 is TGTGCCAGTAGTGGGCCGCATCGGGACGAAATGTGGGGCTACACCTTC. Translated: CASSGPHRDEMWGYTF.

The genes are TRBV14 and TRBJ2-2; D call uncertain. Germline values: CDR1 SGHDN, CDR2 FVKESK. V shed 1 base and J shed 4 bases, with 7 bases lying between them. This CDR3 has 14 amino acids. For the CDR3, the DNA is TGTGCCAGCAGCCAAGGATTTGGCACCGGGGAGCTGTTTTTT. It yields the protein CASSQGFGTGELFF.

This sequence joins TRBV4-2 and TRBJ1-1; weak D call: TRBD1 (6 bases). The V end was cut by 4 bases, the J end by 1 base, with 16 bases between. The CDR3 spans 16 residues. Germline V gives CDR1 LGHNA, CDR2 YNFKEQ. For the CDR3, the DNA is TGTGCCAGCAGCCCTTCCCGGGGGGCTGCGAACACTGAAGCTTTCTTT. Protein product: CASSPSRGAANTEAFF.

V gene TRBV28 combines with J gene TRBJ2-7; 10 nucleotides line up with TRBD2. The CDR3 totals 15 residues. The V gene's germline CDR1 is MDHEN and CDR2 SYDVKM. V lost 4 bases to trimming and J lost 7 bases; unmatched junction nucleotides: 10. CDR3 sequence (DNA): TGTGCCAGCAGTTCCCAGACTAGCGGGCAGGTAGAGCAGTACTTC. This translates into CASSSQTSGQVEQYF.

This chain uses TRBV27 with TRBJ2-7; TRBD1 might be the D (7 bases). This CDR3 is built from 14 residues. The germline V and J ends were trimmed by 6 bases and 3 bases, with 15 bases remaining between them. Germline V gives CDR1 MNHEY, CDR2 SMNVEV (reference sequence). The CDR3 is CASRRAGGLYEQYF. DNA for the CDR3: TGTGCCAGCAGGAGGGCAGGGGGGCTCTACGAGCAGTACTTC.

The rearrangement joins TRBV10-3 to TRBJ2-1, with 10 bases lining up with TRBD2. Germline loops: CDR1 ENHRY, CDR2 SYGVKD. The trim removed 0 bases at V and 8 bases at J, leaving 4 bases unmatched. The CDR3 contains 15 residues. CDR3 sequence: CAISESRAGGDEQFF. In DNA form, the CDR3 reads TGTGCCATCAGTGAGTCGAGAGCGGGGGGGGATGAGCAGTTCTTC.

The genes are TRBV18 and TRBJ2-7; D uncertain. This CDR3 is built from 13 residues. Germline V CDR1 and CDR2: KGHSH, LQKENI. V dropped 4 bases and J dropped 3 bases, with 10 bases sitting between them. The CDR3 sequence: CASSLRHLYEQYF. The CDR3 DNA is TGTGCCAGCTCACTAAGACATCTCTACGAGCAGTACTTC.

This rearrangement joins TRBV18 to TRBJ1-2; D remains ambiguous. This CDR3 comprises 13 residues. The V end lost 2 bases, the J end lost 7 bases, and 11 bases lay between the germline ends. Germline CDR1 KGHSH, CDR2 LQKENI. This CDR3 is CASSPRAELGYTF. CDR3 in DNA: TGTGCCAGCTCACCAAGGGCAGAACTTGGCTACACCTTC.